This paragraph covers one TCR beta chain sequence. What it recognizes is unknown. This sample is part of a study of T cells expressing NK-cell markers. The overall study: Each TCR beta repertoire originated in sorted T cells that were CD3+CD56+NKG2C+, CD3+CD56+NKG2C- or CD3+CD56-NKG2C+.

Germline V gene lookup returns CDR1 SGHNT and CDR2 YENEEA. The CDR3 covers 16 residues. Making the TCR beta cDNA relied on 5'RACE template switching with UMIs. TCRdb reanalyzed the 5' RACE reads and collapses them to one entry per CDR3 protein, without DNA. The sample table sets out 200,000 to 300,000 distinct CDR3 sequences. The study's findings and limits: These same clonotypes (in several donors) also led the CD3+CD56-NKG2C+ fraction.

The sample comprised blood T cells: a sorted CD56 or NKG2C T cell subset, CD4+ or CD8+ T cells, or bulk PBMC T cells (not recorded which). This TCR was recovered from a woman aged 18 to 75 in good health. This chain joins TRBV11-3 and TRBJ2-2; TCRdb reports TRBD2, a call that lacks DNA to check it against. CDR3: CASSLGGLQNTVELFF.